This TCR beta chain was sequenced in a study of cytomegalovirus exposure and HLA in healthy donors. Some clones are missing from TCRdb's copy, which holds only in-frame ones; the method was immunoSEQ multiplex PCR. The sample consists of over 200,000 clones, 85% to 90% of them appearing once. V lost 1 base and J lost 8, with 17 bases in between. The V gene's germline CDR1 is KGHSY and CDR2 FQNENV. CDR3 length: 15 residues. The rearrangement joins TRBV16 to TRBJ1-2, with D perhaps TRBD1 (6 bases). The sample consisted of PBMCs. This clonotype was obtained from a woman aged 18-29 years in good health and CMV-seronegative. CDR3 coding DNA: TGTGCCAGCAGCCAATTGGGGGCAGGACAATCCGGCTACACCTTC. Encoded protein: CASSQLGAGQSGYTF.